The rows below give T cell receptor beta chains drawn from one sample of a study of T cells in Graves' hyperthyroidism and ophthalmopathy. In TCRdb, the multiplex PCR reads were re-called with MiXCR into one record per CDR3 protein. The sample has fewer than 450,000 distinct CDR3 sequences; around 15% are singletons. Sequencing used blood. Receptors were obtained from a man aged 45 to 65 with Graves' ophthalmopathy. Both conserved end residues are part of each CDR3. D genes are given only for firm matches. The size field is filled for only some rows; it gives once, few, many or a size class.

j_call d_call clone_size cdr3_length v_call cdr3_nt cdr3_aa
TRBJ2-2 TRBD2 - 18 TRBV6-1 TGTGCCAGCAGTTACGGCTTACTAGCGGGAAAGAACACCGGGGAGCTGTTTTTT CASSYGLLAGKNTGELFF
TRBJ2-5 - few 12 TRBV10-2 TGCGCCAGCGCCCCGGGTCTGAGGACCCAGTACTTC CASAPGLRTQYF
TRBJ2-5 TRBD1 many 14 TRBV3-1 TGTGCCAGCAGCCTCATACAGGGGAAAGAGACCCAGTACTTC CASSLIQGKETQYF
TRBJ2-7 TRBD2 few 15 TRBV7-2 TGTGCCAGCAGCGAGGCGACTAGCGCCGCCTACGAGCAGTACTTC CASSEATSAAYEQYF
TRBJ2-6 TRBD1 few 18 TRBV7-9 TGTGCCAGCAGCTCGGACAGGGATGGGCTCTCTGGGGCCAACGTCCTGACTTTC CASSSDRDGLSGANVLTF
TRBJ2-1 - many 13 TRBV5-1 TGCGCCAGCAGCCTCCAAGGGGGGGATGAGCAGTTCTTC CASSLQGGDEQFF
TRBJ2-1 TRBD2 few 15 TRBV9 TGTGCCAGCAGCGAGAGCGGGAGCGGCCACAATGAGCAGTTCTTC CASSESGSGHNEQFF
TRBJ2-4 - many 14 TRBV3-1 TGTGCCAGCAGCCAAGAAAGTGGTAAAAACATTCAGTACTTC CASSQESGKNIQYF
TRBJ1-5 TRBD1 few 13 TRBV12-3/TRBV12-4 TGTGCCAGCAGCCGGGGACAGACGGGGCCCCAGCATTTT CASSRGQTGPQHF
TRBJ1-2 TRBD1 many 11 TRBV12-3/TRBV12-4 TGTGCCAATAGAAGGGGGCAGGGCTACACCTTC CANRRGQGYTF
TRBJ2-7 - few 12 TRBV7-9 TGTGCCAGCAGTCAAAGAGAGGGCGAGCAGTACTTC CASSQREGEQYF
TRBJ1-1 TRBD1 many 15 TRBV20-1 TGCAGTGCAATTCCGGGACAGACAATAAACACTGAAGCTTTCTTT CSAIPGQTINTEAFF
TRBJ2-1 - - 13 TRBV25-1 TGTGCCAGCAGTGCTATTTCCTACAATGAGCAGTTCTTC CASSAISYNEQFF
TRBJ2-1 TRBD2 many 16 TRBV11-2 TGTGCCAGCAGCTTAGACGGGACTAGCGACTACAATGAGCAGTTCTTC CASSLDGTSDYNEQFF
TRBJ2-7 - few 12 TRBV29-1 TGCAGCGTTGTTGGGCCGGGACACGAGCAGTACTTC CSVVGPGHEQYF
TRBJ2-5 TRBD1 - 16 TRBV25-1 TGTGCCAGCAGTGTCGACAGGGGGGGTCCGGAGGGGACCCAGTACTTC CASSVDRGGPEGTQYF
TRBJ1-2 - few 14 TRBV5-1 TGCGCCAGCAGCGCAGGGGAGGCGAGCTATGGCTACACCTTC CASSAGEASYGYTF
TRBJ2-1 TRBD2 many 16 TRBV7-9 TGTGCCAGCAGCCCACCGGGACTAGCGGGAGTGGTTGAGCAGTTCTTC CASSPPGLAGVVEQFF
TRBJ2-5 TRBD2 many 15 TRBV11-2 TGTGCCAGCAGCTTAGATCGGGCTAGCGGCGAGACCCAGTACTTC CASSLDRASGETQYF
TRBJ2-1 - many 14 TRBV11-3 TGTGCCAGCAGCGAACGACAGTGGGGTAATGAGCAGTTCTTC CASSERQWGNEQFF
TRBJ2-7 TRBD2 many 16 TRBV18 TGTGCCAGCTCACCACCCCAGGTAACTAGCGGGTACGAGCAGTACTTC CASSPPQVTSGYEQYF
TRBJ2-5 TRBD1 - 15 TRBV10-3 TGTGCCATCAGTGATTTAGGGGGCGGCAGGGAGACCCAGTACTTC CAISDLGGGRETQYF
TRBJ1-4 - many 14 TRBV9 TGTGCCAGCAGTGAGGGCGGGCTAAATGAAAAACTGTTTTTT CASSEGGLNEKLFF
TRBJ1-2 - many 15 TRBV4-2 TGTGCCAGCAGCCAAGTGGCCGGCCTCAACTATGGCTACACCTTC CASSQVAGLNYGYTF
TRBJ2-7 - many 13 TRBV4-1 TGCGCCAGCAGCCAATTGGAGGGCCTCGAGCAGTACTTC CASSQLEGLEQYF
TRBJ2-5 - - 16 TRBV5-1 TGCGCCAGCAGCCAAGGTTATAGGGGCCGCCAAGAGACCCAGTACTTC CASSQGYRGRQETQYF
TRBJ1-2 TRBD1 many 15 TRBV5-1 TGCGCCAGCAGCTTGGCAGGGGGCACTTCCGATGGCTACACCTTC CASSLAGGTSDGYTF
TRBJ2-2 - - 15 TRBV28 TGTGCCAGCAGGGCCGGGAGTCAGAACACCGGGGAGCTGTTTTTT CASRAGSQNTGELFF
TRBJ1-5 TRBD1 - 15 TRBV7-9 TGTGCCAGCAGCCTAACCGGGACAGATAATCAGCCCCAGCATTTT CASSLTGTDNQPQHF
TRBJ1-1 TRBD1 many 15 TRBV7-3 TGTGCCAGCAGCACGACAGGGCCTGGGAACACTGAAGCTTTCTTT CASSTTGPGNTEAFF
TRBJ2-1 - - 12 TRBV12-3/TRBV12-4 TGTGCCAGCAGTTTTGTCCCCAATGAGCAGTTCTTC CASSFVPNEQFF
TRBJ1-5 - few 13 TRBV29-1 TGCAGCGTTGAAGAGGAGGGCAATCAGCCCCAGCATTTT CSVEEEGNQPQHF
TRBJ1-1 - few 15 TRBV4-2 TGTGCCAGCAGCCAAGATACTGGGGAAAACACTGAAGCTTTCTTT CASSQDTGENTEAFF
TRBJ1-6 TRBD1 - 15 TRBV20-1 TGCAGTGCTAGTCCAGGGGGCTCCTATAATTCACCCCTCCACTTT CSASPGGSYNSPLHF
TRBJ2-7 - many 14 TRBV20-1 TGCAGTGCTAGACTGGGAGCCCCATACTACGAGCAGTACTTC CSARLGAPYYEQYF
TRBJ2-4 - - 15 TRBV28 TGTGCCAGCAGTTTGTCAGGAGTAGGCAAAAACATTCAGTACTTC CASSLSGVGKNIQYF
TRBJ1-5 TRBD1 many 17 TRBV12-3/TRBV12-4 TGTGCCAGCAGTCTACTAGACAGGGGAAGGAGCAATCAGCCCCAGCATTTT CASSLLDRGRSNQPQHF